This is a list of T cell receptor beta chains from one sample in a study of blood T cell repertoires in COVID-19. The data were produced by immunoSEQ multiplex PCR, yet TCRdb's version contains in-frame clones alone and is incomplete. Counted here are a few hundred thousand clones, 70% to 90% occurring once; the ten biggest clones make up around 9.3%. Sequencing was done on a sample of peripheral blood. Receptors were obtained from an elderly woman with acute or convalescent COVID-19. The CDR3 runs from the conserved cysteine through the conserved F or W. Fields, in order: J gene, D gene, V gene, CDR3 protein. The D gene is left open where the match is weak.

j_call: TRBJ2-2; d_call: -; v_call: TRBV12-3/TRBV12-4; cdr3_aa: CASSLQDGELFF
j_call: TRBJ2-7; d_call: TRBD2; v_call: TRBV2; cdr3_aa: CASSDSGLAYEQYF
j_call: TRBJ2-2; d_call: -; v_call: TRBV9; cdr3_aa: CASSSRFPGELFF
j_call: TRBJ1-2; d_call: TRBD1; v_call: TRBV18; cdr3_aa: CASSPNRGDYGYTF
j_call: TRBJ2-5; d_call: TRBD2; v_call: TRBV19; cdr3_aa: CASSIDLAGGKETQYF
j_call: TRBJ2-5; d_call: TRBD2; v_call: TRBV28; cdr3_aa: CASRLNGLAQETQYF
j_call: TRBJ1-1; d_call: -; v_call: TRBV3-1/TRBV3-2; cdr3_aa: CASSPQGLINTEAFF
j_call: TRBJ1-5; d_call: -; v_call: TRBV30; cdr3_aa: CAWSVEDSMNQPQHF
j_call: TRBJ1-5; d_call: -; v_call: TRBV6-5; cdr3_aa: CASRGGISNQPQHF
j_call: TRBJ2-2; d_call: TRBD2; v_call: TRBV19; cdr3_aa: CASSSPGLAGWSSRELFF
j_call: TRBJ1-1; d_call: -; v_call: TRBV5-1; cdr3_aa: CASSLAGQSLSNTEAFF
j_call: TRBJ1-3; d_call: -; v_call: TRBV5-1; cdr3_aa: CASSPRIGETGNTIYF
j_call: TRBJ2-3; d_call: TRBD2; v_call: TRBV6-2/TRBV6-3; cdr3_aa: CASSPTPLAGIEDTQYF
j_call: TRBJ2-5; d_call: TRBD2; v_call: TRBV3-1/TRBV3-2; cdr3_aa: CASSSTSRETQYF
j_call: TRBJ2-1; d_call: TRBD2; v_call: TRBV7-2; cdr3_aa: CASNLGSGSEYEQFF
j_call: TRBJ1-2; d_call: -; v_call: TRBV20-1; cdr3_aa: CSASARGYTF
j_call: TRBJ1-5; d_call: -; v_call: TRBV19; cdr3_aa: CASSPGTPERNQPQHF
j_call: TRBJ1-1; d_call: -; v_call: TRBV30; cdr3_aa: CAWRRTVEAFF
j_call: TRBJ2-7; d_call: TRBD1; v_call: TRBV7-6; cdr3_aa: CASSSGQGGASYEQYF
j_call: TRBJ1-1; d_call: -; v_call: TRBV7-3; cdr3_aa: CASSPVLNTEAFF
j_call: TRBJ1-5; d_call: -; v_call: TRBV6-5; cdr3_aa: CASSYNGQGNQPQHF
j_call: TRBJ2-1; d_call: -; v_call: TRBV28; cdr3_aa: CASRPNRAGGSYNEQFF
j_call: TRBJ1-1; d_call: -; v_call: TRBV30; cdr3_aa: CAWSSTGTNTEAFF
j_call: TRBJ2-1; d_call: -; v_call: TRBV12-3/TRBV12-4; cdr3_aa: CASSPGQNNEQFF
j_call: TRBJ2-2; d_call: TRBD2; v_call: TRBV4-3; cdr3_aa: CASSPSSGANTGELFF
j_call: TRBJ1-1; d_call: -; v_call: TRBV18; cdr3_aa: CASSPLSRVNTEAFF
j_call: TRBJ2-2; d_call: -; v_call: TRBV27; cdr3_aa: CASSLQTVTGELFF